The 31 T cell receptor beta chains listed next were all sequenced from one sample in a study of control samples from healthy donors and cancer patients. Method: immunoSEQ multiplex PCR; TCRdb's copy keeps in-frame clones and lacks some. The sample holds roughly 120,000 clones, more than 80% seen once. Sequencing was carried out using PBMCs. The receptors come from a woman between 50 and 59 years old with colorectal cancer.

The chain combines TRBV7-8 with TRBJ2-7; 10 bases line up with TRBD2. The CDR3 totals 15 residues. The germline gives CDR1 SGHVS, CDR2 FQNEAQ. Trimming removed 5 bases from V and 2 bases from J; junction bases left unmatched: 6. This CDR3 reads CASSPLAGGPYEQYF. In DNA, the CDR3 is TGTGCCAGCAGCCCCTTAGCGGGAGGCCCCTACGAGCAGTACTTC.

This chain joins TRBV5-5 and TRBJ1-1, with D possibly TRBD1 on 6 matching bases. CDR3 length: 15 amino acids. Trimming pared 4 bases from V and 4 bases from J, leaving 17 bases between. Germline-derived CDR1 and CDR2 are SGHKS and YYEKEE (reference sequence). Here the CDR3 reads CASSQQGPWRTEAFF. CDR3 coding DNA: TGTGCCAGCAGCCAACAGGGTCCCTGGCGCACTGAAGCTTTCTTT.

Written as DNA, the CDR3 is TGCGCCAGCAGCTCTATCGGACAGAACACTGAAGCTTTCTTT. Protein: CASSSIGQNTEAFF. The chain employs TRBV10-2 and TRBJ1-1; a possible D gene is TRBD1 (5 bases). Germline lookup yields CDR1 WSHSY and CDR2 SAAADI. Trimming left V 6 bases short and J 1 base short, with 12 bases between. CDR3 size: 14 residues.

The genes are TRBV18 and TRBJ2-2, with D possibly matching TRBD1 (5 bases). CDR1 and CDR2 from the germline V gene are KGHSH and LQKENI. The V end was cut by 0 bases, the J end by 6 bases, with 17 bases between. The CDR3 contains 17 residues. CDR3 DNA sequence: TGTGCCAGCTCACCACCTGTTCTGGGCTCAGGGTCCGGGGAGCTGTTTTTT. It specifies CASSPPVLGSGSGELFF.

V usage is TRBV10-1 and J usage is TRBJ1-1; TRBD1 is a possible D gene (5 bases). CDR3 size: 13 residues. Germline CDR1 reads WNHNN; CDR2 reads SYGVQD (reference sequence). Trimming took 2 bases from V and 4 from J, leaving 8 bases between them. The CDR3 nucleotides read TGCGCCAGCAGTGAGGCTGGGGGCACTGAAGCTTTCTTT. It is translated as CASSEAGGTEAFF.

CDR3 loop: CASVKPGQGGTGELFF. CDR3 nucleotide sequence: TGTGCCAGTGTCAAGCCGGGACAGGGGGGCACCGGGGAGCTGTTTTTT. The V and J genes are TRBV19 and TRBJ2-2; 11 bases align to TRBD1. The V segment lost 8 bases and the J segment 4 bases; nucleotides outside the gene matches: 9. The CDR3 has 16 amino acids. In germline, CDR1 is LNHDA, CDR2 SQIVND (reference sequence).

In nucleotides, the CDR3 is TGTGCCAGCAGCTTAGCTCGACAGGCGGATGAAGCTTTCTTT. It encodes CASSLARQADEAFF. This sequence joins TRBV7-8 and TRBJ1-1, with D tentatively TRBD1 (6 bases). The CDR3 runs to 14 residues. Trimming left V 0 bases short and J 7 bases short, with 12 bases between. The V gene's germline CDR1 is SGHVS and CDR2 FQNEAQ.

The chain has TRBV6-5 and TRBJ1-2; TRBD1 might be the D (6 bases). The V and J ends lost 2 bases and 7 bases respectively, with 14 bases between them. The CDR3 sequence is 14 residues long. Germline CDR1 reads MNHEY; CDR2 reads SVGAGI. CDR3 DNA sequence: TGTGCCAGCAGTTACGAGGGGGACACAGGTGGCTACACCTTC. Its protein is CASSYEGDTGGYTF.

V gene TRBV10-3 combines with J gene TRBJ2-3; 10 nucleotides match TRBD2. CDR1 and CDR2 (germline): ENHRY, SYGVKD. The CDR3 sequence is 15 residues long. The V gene end was trimmed by 4 bases and the J gene end by 2 bases; junction bases not matched to a gene: 3. CDR3 residues: CAISALAGATDTQYF. The CDR3, as DNA: TGTGCCATCAGTGCGCTAGCGGGAGCCACAGATACGCAGTATTTT.

The V and J genes are TRBV19 and TRBJ2-2; D possibly corresponds to TRBD1 (6 bases). This CDR3 spans 15 amino acids. The V end was cut by 3 bases, the J end by 1 base, with 9 bases between. Per the germline V gene, CDR1 is LNHDA and CDR2 is SQIVND (reference sequence). DNA of the CDR3: TGTGCCAGTAGTATGCAGACAGGGAACACCGGGGAGCTGTTTTTT. Protein: CASSMQTGNTGELFF.

The chain carries TRBV2 and TRBJ1-4; TRBD1 matches 7 bases. CDR3 length equals 14 residues. CDR1 is SNHLY and CDR2 is FYNNEI in the germline V gene. The junction had 4 bases not matched to a gene; V was cut back by 6 bases and J by 3 bases. This chain's CDR3 is CASRPTGSNEKLFF. The CDR3 DNA is TGTGCCAGCAGACCGACAGGGTCTAATGAAAAACTGTTTTTT.

The rearrangement links TRBV20-1 to TRBJ1-1; TRBD1 matches 7 bases. Per germline, CDR1 DFQATT and CDR2 SNEGSKA (reference sequence). Trimming removed 5 bases from V and 1 base from J; junction bases left unmatched: 7. The CDR3 is 14 residues long. DNA of the CDR3: TGCAGTGCTGGTGACAGGGCAGAGAACACTGAAGCTTTCTTT. Translating gives CSAGDRAENTEAFF.

J is TRBJ1-3 and V is TRBV2; D gene uncertain. Germline lookup yields CDR1 SNHLY and CDR2 FYNNEI. This CDR3 is 11 amino acids long. Trimming shortened V by 6 bases and J by 10 bases, and 10 bases separated the two germline ends. CDR3 nucleotides: TGTGCCAGCAGCTGGGGTTCTACCATATATTTT. Amino acids: CASSWGSTIYF. The full variable domain, completed using reference TRBV2 and TRBJ1-3, is EPEVTQTPSHQVTQMGQEVILRCVPISNHLYFYWYRQILGQKVEFLVSFYNNEISEKSEIFDDQFSVERPDGSNFTLKIRSTKLEDSAMYFCASSWGSTIYFGEGSWLTVV.

The CDR3 DNA follows: TGCGCCAGCAGCAAAACAGGGGACGAGACCCAGTACTTC. Translation gives CASSKTGDETQYF. The chain employs TRBV5-1 and TRBJ2-5; 7 positions match TRBD1. The trim removed 4 bases at V and 5 bases at J, leaving 5 bases unmatched. The CDR3 has 13 residues. Germline V gives CDR1 SGHRS, CDR2 YFSETQ. The entire variable domain, with the rest obtained from reference TRBV5-1 and TRBJ2-5, is as follows: KAGVTQTPRYLIKTRGQQVTLSCSPISGHRSVSWYQQTPGQGLQFLFEYFSETQRNKGNFPGRFSGRQFSNSRSEMNVSTLELGDSALYLCASSKTGDETQYFGPGTRLLVL.

The chain carries TRBV19 and TRBJ1-3, with D unresolved. The germline V gene has CDR1 LNHDA and CDR2 SQIVND (reference sequence). V was trimmed by 4 bases and J by 0 bases, leaving 10 bases between them. The CDR3 sequence is 15 residues long. CDR3 in amino acids: CASSRYSLSGNTIYF. CDR3 nucleotides: TGTGCCAGTAGTAGATATAGTCTCTCTGGAAACACCATATATTTT.

This clone was detected once. The chain couples TRBV9 to TRBJ2-1; D ambiguous. Trimming took off 1 base at V and 4 bases at J, with 15 bases between the two ends. In germline, CDR1 is SGDLS, CDR2 YYNGEE. The CDR3 spans 16 residues. The CDR3 reads CASSVSSSVVYNEQFF. Written as DNA, the CDR3 is TGTGCCAGCAGCGTAAGCAGTTCGGTAGTTTACAATGAGCAGTTCTTC.

V is TRBV5-1 and J is TRBJ2-7; D perhaps matches TRBD2 (7 bases). V shed 4 bases and J shed 5 bases, with 22 bases lying between them. CDR3 length equals 16 residues. Germline lookup yields CDR1 SGHRS and CDR2 YFSETQ. CDR3: CASSVGGPGEYNEQYF. In DNA form, the CDR3 reads TGCGCCAGCAGCGTCGGGGGGCCAGGGGAGTACAACGAGCAGTACTTC.

To note about this clone: One end of the junction does not line up with germline, which may come from a read error. This sequence joins TRBV7-9 and TRBJ1-2; TRBD1 might be the D (6 bases). Looked up from germline, CDR1 is SEHNR and CDR2 is FQNEAQ (reference sequence). The CDR3 runs 12 residues. CDR3 sequence (DNA): TGTGCCAGCAGCTTAGATAGCTGGGACACAGACTTC. Amino acid sequence: CASSLDSWDTDF.

This chain connects TRBV2 to TRBJ2-7; D is unresolved. Germline lookup yields CDR1 SNHLY and CDR2 FYNNEI. The V end lost 4 bases, the J end lost 1 base, and 5 bases lay between the germline ends. The CDR3 is made up of 12 amino acids. The CDR3 coding sequence is TGTGCCAGCAGTGTTGCGTCCTACGAGCAGTACTTC. Translating gives CASSVASYEQYF. The whole variable domain, filled in from reference TRBV2 and TRBJ2-7, reads EPEVTQTPSHQVTQMGQEVILRCVPISNHLYFYWYRQILGQKVEFLVSFYNNEISEKSEIFDDQFSVERPDGSNFTLKIRSTKLEDSAMYFCASSVASYEQYFGPGTRLTVT.

The genes are TRBV7-3 and TRBJ1-1; 8 bases fit TRBD1. The germline gives CDR1 SGHTA, CDR2 FQGTGA. The CDR3 is 14 residues long. Losses at the gene ends were 5 bases for V and 4 bases for J; bases not matched to a gene: 6. DNA of the CDR3: TGTGCCAGCAGCCCCACAGGACAGGGCACTGAAGCTTTCTTT. Translated: CASSPTGQGTEAFF.

This chain connects TRBV15 to TRBJ1-2; D uncertain. V gave up 4 bases and J gave up 3 bases, with 18 bases separating them. CDR3 length equals 16 residues. Germline V lookup: CDR1 LNHNV, CDR2 YYDKDF (reference sequence). In DNA, the CDR3 is TGTGCCACCAGCACCCCCGATGAGGCTTTGGACTATGGCTACACCTTC. Protein: CATSTPDEALDYGYTF.

The chain links TRBV9 to TRBJ2-3; D gene uncertain. CDR1 is SGDLS and CDR2 is YYNGEE in the germline V gene. This CDR3 region has 13 residues. The V end was cut by 3 bases, the J end by 8 bases, with 13 bases between. DNA of the CDR3: TGTGCCAGCAGCGACAACCTCACCCGTACGCAGTATTTT. Its protein is CASSDNLTRTQYF.

The chain carries TRBV9 and TRBJ1-2; TRBD1 agrees at 7 bases. Per germline, CDR1 SGDLS and CDR2 YYNGEE. The CDR3 loop spans 14 amino acids. The ends lost 6 bases at V and 8 bases at J; junction bases unmatched: 13. The CDR3: CASTPTLQGQGYTF. DNA for the CDR3: TGTGCCAGCACCCCTACATTACAGGGGCAAGGCTACACCTTC.

This chain connects TRBV5-1 to TRBJ2-2; 7 positions match TRBD1. Germline loops: CDR1 SGHRS, CDR2 YFSETQ. The J segment lost 0 bases and the V segment lost 0 bases, leaving 2 bases of the junction unmatched. The CDR3 runs to 16 residues. DNA for the CDR3: TGCGCCAGCAGCTTGGATACAGGGGCGAACACCGGGGAGCTGTTTTTT. It encodes CASSLDTGANTGELFF.

V gene TRBV28 combines with J gene TRBJ2-2; a weak D match, TRBD1 (5 bases). The CDR3 has 13 residues. Trimming took off 10 bases at V and 4 bases at J, with 13 bases between the two ends. In germline, CDR1 is MDHEN, CDR2 SYDVKM. The CDR3 protein is CAIWAGFTGELFF. Here the CDR3 DNA reads TGTGCCATCTGGGCAGGGTTCACCGGGGAGCTGTTTTTT. The variable domain in full, completed from reference TRBV28 and TRBJ2-2, reads DVKVTQSSRYLVKRTGEKVFLECVQDMDHENMFWYRQDPGLGLRLIYFSYDVKMKEKGDIPEGYSVSREKKERFSLILESASTNQTSMYLCAIWAGFTGELFFGEGSRLTVL.

This chain joins TRBV3-1 (or the pseudogene TRBV3-2) and TRBJ1-1, with TRBD1 identical over 7 bases. The V segment lost 2 bases and the J segment 6 bases; nucleotides outside the gene matches: 3. There are 13 residues in the CDR3. The germline CDR1 and CDR2 sequences are LGHDT and YNNKEL (reference sequence). Here the CDR3 DNA reads TGTGCCAGCAGCCAATACACAGGGGCTGAAGCTTTCTTT. This gives the protein CASSQYTGAEAFF.

The chain has TRBV5-1 and TRBJ1-2, with 12 bases identical to TRBD1. Per the germline V gene, CDR1 is SGHRS and CDR2 is YFSETQ. Trimming removed 5 bases from V and 6 bases from J; junction bases left unmatched: 11. The CDR3 covers 16 residues. CDR3 nucleotide sequence: TGCGCCAGCAGGCCTTCCCGGGACAGGGGGCTTCATGGCTACACCTTC. As protein: CASRPSRDRGLHGYTF. The entire variable domain, with the rest obtained from reference TRBV5-1 and TRBJ1-2, is as follows: KAGVTQTPRYLIKTRGQQVTLSCSPISGHRSVSWYQQTPGQGLQFLFEYFSETQRNKGNFPGRFSGRQFSNSRSEMNVSTLELGDSALYLCASRPSRDRGLHGYTFGSGTRLTVV.

The chain uses TRBV18 and TRBJ2-5; 8 nucleotides match TRBD2. The germline V gene has CDR1 KGHSH and CDR2 LQKENI. The CDR3 contains 16 residues. V was pared by 0 bases and J by 5 bases, with 8 bases of the junction left unmatched. The CDR3 nucleotides read TGTGCCAGCTCACCACCGCGAGCGGGAGAAGGGGAGACCCAGTACTTC. Translation gives CASSPPRAGEGETQYF. The whole variable domain, filled in from reference TRBV18 and TRBJ2-5, reads NAGVMQNPRHLVRRRGQEARLRCSPMKGHSHVYWYRQLPEEGLKFMVYLQKENIIDESGMPKERFSAEFPKEGPSILRIQQVVRGDSAAYFCASSPPRAGEGETQYFGPGTRLLVL.

The count of this clone is one. The chain carries TRBV9 and TRBJ1-6, with D possibly matching TRBD1 (5 bases). The CDR3 is made up of 16 amino acids. CDR1 and CDR2 (germline): SGDLS, YYNGEE. V was clipped by 2 bases and J by 5 bases, with 14 bases between them. The chain's CDR3 is CASSVLTGGDNSPLHF. The CDR3 coding sequence is TGTGCCAGCAGCGTGTTGACCGGGGGGGATAATTCACCCCTCCACTTT.

The chain employs TRBV7-9 and TRBJ2-7; 14 nucleotides line up with TRBD2. The CDR3 contains 16 residues. V was clipped by 5 bases and J by 0 bases; unmatched bases: 3. Germline lookup yields CDR1 SEHNR and CDR2 FQNEAQ (reference sequence). CDR3 DNA sequence: TGTGCCAGCAGCCGCGGGACTAGCGGGAGCTCCTACGAGCAGTACTTC. Its protein product is CASSRGTSGSSYEQYF.

The chain employs TRBV29-1 and TRBJ2-1; 11 bases agree with TRBD1. The CDR3 consists of 15 residues. The J segment lost 9 bases and the V segment lost 1 base, leaving 8 bases of the junction unmatched. Germline CDR1 SQVTM, CDR2 ANQGSEA. DNA for the CDR3: TGCAGCGTTGAAGCGGGACAGGGGGTGGACGGTGAGCAGTTCTTC. It yields the protein CSVEAGQGVDGEQFF.